These 9 T cell receptor beta chains were sequenced from one sample in a study of technical replicates of blood from four donors. Method: immunoSEQ multiplex PCR; TCRdb's copy keeps in-frame clones and lacks some. This table holds around 79,000 clones, 85% to 95% found once. The sample comprised T cells isolated from PBMCs. These receptors were collected from a human donor in good health.

The rearrangement joins TRBV5-4 to TRBJ2-7; D possibly corresponds to TRBD1 (6 bases). Trimming took off 4 bases at V and 3 bases at J, with 8 bases between the two ends. CDR3 length equals 12 residues. Looked up from germline, CDR1 is SGHNT and CDR2 is YYREEE (reference sequence). CDR3 sequence reads: CASSVDSYEQYF. The CDR3, as DNA: TGTGCCAGCAGCGTGGACAGCTACGAGCAGTACTTC. Together with reference TRBV5-4 and TRBJ2-7, the CDR3 gives the full variable domain: ETGVTQSPTHLIKTRGQQVTLRCSSQSGHNTVSWYQQALGQGPQFIFQYYREEENGRGNFPPRFSGLQFPNYSSELNVNALELDDSALYLCASSVDSYEQYFGPGTRLTVT.

This rearrangement joins TRBV28 to TRBJ1-5; 8 positions match TRBD1. CDR1 and CDR2 (germline): MDHEN, SYDVKM. The length of the CDR3 is 19 residues. With 3 bases clipped from V and 2 bases from J, the junction kept 15 bases outside the gene matches. The CDR3 region is CASSFTGGSHIRGNQPQHF. In nucleotides, the CDR3 is TGTGCCAGCAGTTTTACAGGGGGTTCCCATATTCGGGGCAATCAGCCCCAGCATTTT.

The chain couples TRBV2 to TRBJ2-6; weak D call: TRBD2 (5 bases). This CDR3 has 15 residues. V was cut by 8 bases and J by 2 bases, with 13 bases left in between. Looked up from germline, CDR1 is SNHLY and CDR2 is FYNNEI. For the CDR3, the DNA is TGTGCCAGCGGCGGGCCTTTTGCTGGGGCCAACGTCCTGACTTTC. Translating gives CASGGPFAGANVLTF.

The chain carries TRBV5-1 and TRBJ1-1, with D perhaps matching TRBD1 (5 bases). CDR1 SGHRS and CDR2 YFSETQ come from the germline V gene. This CDR3 spans 14 amino acids. Deletions cut 0 bases from V and 1 base from J, with 7 bases between. CDR3 sequence: CASSLAGGNTEAFF. CDR3 DNA: TGCGCCAGCAGCTTGGCCGGGGGGAACACTGAAGCTTTCTTT.

This chain links TRBV19 with TRBJ2-5; D unresolved. V shed 3 bases and J shed 1 base, with 9 bases lying between them. Per the germline V gene, CDR1 is LNHDA and CDR2 is SQIVND (reference sequence). This CDR3 comprises 14 residues. The CDR3 DNA reads TGTGCCAGTAGTATCTACCGGTCCCAAGAGACCCAGTACTTC. Translating it yields CASSIYRSQETQYF. Based on the CDR3 plus reference TRBV19 and TRBJ2-5, the full variable domain is DGGITQSPKYLFRKEGQNVTLSCEQNLNHDAMYWYRQDPGQGLRLIYYSQIVNDFQKGDIAEGYSVSREKKESFPLTVTSAQKNPTAFYLCASSIYRSQETQYFGPGTRLLVL.

The chain combines TRBV19 with TRBJ2-7, with D possibly TRBD1 on 5 matching bases. The CDR3 runs to 14 residues. V was trimmed by 8 bases and J by 1 base, leaving 15 bases between them. The germline CDR1 and CDR2 sequences are LNHDA and SQIVND (reference sequence). This chain's CDR3 is CASSRQRSSYEQYF. The CDR3, as DNA: TGTGCCAGTTCGCGACAGCGTTCATCCTACGAGCAGTACTTC.

The chain links TRBV5-4 to TRBJ2-1; 9 bases agree with TRBD2. Trimming cost V 0 bases and J 2 bases; bases outside gene matches: 0. In germline, CDR1 is SGHNT, CDR2 YYREEE (reference sequence). The CDR3 spans 15 residues. In nucleotides, the CDR3 is TGTGCCAGCAGCTTGGCTAGCGGGGCCTACAATGAGCAGTTCTTC. It codes for CASSLASGAYNEQFF. The full variable domain, in which reference TRBV5-4 and TRBJ2-1 provide the parts outside the CDR3, is ETGVTQSPTHLIKTRGQQVTLRCSSQSGHNTVSWYQQALGQGPQFIFQYYREEENGRGNFPPRFSGLQFPNYSSELNVNALELDDSALYLCASSLASGAYNEQFFGPGTRLTVL.

This chain links TRBV29-1 with TRBJ2-3, with TRBD2 matching 13 bases. J gave up 6 bases and V 8 bases, and 8 bases lay outside the gene matches. This CDR3 is 14 amino acids long. Germline V CDR1 and CDR2: SQVTM, ANQGSEA. In nucleotides, the CDR3 is TGCAGCATGACTAGCGGGGGGCCATCGGATACGCAGTATTTT. Translating it yields CSMTSGGPSDTQYF.

This sequence joins TRBV27 and TRBJ2-2; TRBD1 matches 7 bases. The CDR3 length is 18 residues. The germline V gene has CDR1 MNHEY and CDR2 SMNVEV (reference sequence). With 0 bases clipped from V and 1 base from J, the junction kept 8 bases outside the gene matches. The CDR3 sequence is CASSLSIGTDLNTGELFF. CDR3 nucleotides: TGTGCCAGCAGTTTATCGATCGGGACAGATCTGAACACCGGGGAGCTGTTTTTT.